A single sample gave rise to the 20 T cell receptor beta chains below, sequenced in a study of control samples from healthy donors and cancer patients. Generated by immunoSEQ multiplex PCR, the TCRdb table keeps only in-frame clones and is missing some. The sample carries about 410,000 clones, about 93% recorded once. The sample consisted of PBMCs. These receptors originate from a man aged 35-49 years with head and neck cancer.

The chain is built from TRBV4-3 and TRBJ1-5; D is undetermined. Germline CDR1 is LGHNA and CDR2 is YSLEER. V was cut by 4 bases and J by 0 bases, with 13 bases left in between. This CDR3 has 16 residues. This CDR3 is CASSPGRTNSNQPQHF. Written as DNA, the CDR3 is TGCGCCAGCAGCCCGGGCAGGACCAATAGCAATCAGCCCCAGCATTTT.

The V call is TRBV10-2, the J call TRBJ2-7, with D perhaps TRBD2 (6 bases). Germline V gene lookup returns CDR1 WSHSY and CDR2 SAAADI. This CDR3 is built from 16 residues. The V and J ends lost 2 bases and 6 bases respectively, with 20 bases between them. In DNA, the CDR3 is TGCGCCAGCAGTGAGACTCCCGGGACTCACCTAGGCGAGCAGTACTTC. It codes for CASSETPGTHLGEQYF.

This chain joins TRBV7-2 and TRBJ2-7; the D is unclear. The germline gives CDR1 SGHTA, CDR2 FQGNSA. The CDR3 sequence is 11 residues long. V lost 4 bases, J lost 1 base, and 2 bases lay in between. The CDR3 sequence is CASSWSYEQYF. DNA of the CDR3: TGTGCCAGCAGCTGGTCCTACGAGCAGTACTTC.

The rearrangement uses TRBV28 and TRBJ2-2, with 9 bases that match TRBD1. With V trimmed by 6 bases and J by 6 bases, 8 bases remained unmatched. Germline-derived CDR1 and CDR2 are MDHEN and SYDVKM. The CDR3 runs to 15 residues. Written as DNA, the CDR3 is TGTGCCAGCAGATCCGCGGGACAGGGCCCCGGGGAGCTGTTTTTT. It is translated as CASRSAGQGPGELFF.

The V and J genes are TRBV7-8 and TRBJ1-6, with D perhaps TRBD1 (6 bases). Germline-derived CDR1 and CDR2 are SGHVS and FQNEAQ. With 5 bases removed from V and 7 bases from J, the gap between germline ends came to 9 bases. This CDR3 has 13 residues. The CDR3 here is CASSLGANSPLHF. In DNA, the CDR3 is TGTGCCAGCAGCCTGGGGGCCAATTCACCCCTCCACTTT.

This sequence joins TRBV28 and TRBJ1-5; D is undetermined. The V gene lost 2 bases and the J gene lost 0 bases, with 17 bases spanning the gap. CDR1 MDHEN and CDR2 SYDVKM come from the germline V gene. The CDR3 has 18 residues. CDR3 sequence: CASSLPHEDGHSNQPQHF. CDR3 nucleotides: TGTGCCAGCAGTTTACCCCACGAAGATGGCCATAGCAATCAGCCCCAGCATTTT.

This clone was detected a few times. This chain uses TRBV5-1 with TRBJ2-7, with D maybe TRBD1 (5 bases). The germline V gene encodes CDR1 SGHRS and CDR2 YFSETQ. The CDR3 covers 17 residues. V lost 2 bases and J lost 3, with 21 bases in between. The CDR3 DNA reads TGCGCCAGCAGCTTCCGTGGCGGCGGCAGGGATTACTACGAGCAGTACTTC. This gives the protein CASSFRGGGRDYYEQYF.

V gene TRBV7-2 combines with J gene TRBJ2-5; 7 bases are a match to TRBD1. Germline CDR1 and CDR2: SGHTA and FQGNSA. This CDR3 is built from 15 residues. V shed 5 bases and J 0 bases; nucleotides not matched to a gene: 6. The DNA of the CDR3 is TGTGCCAGCAGCCTTCAGACAGGGTACCAAGAGACCCAGTACTTC. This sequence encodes CASSLQTGYQETQYF.

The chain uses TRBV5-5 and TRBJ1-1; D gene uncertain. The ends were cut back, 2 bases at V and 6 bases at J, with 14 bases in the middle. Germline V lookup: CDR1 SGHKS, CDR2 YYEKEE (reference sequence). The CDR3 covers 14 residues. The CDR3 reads CASSLIRQAAEAFF. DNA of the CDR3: TGTGCCAGCAGCTTAATCCGGCAAGCAGCTGAAGCTTTCTTT.

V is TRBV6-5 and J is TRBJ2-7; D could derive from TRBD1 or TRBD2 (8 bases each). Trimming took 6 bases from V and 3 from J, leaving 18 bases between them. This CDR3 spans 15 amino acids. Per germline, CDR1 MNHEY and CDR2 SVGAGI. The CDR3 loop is CASRAGGGGYYEQYF. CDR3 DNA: TGTGCCAGCAGAGCAGGGGGCGGGGGGTACTACGAGCAGTACTTC.

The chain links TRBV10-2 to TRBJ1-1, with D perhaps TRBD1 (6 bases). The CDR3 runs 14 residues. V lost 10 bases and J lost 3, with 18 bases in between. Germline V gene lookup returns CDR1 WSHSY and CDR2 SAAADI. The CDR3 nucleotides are TGCGCCACTCGAGAGGGGGGCCCTGACACTGAAGCTTTCTTT. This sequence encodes CATREGGPDTEAFF.

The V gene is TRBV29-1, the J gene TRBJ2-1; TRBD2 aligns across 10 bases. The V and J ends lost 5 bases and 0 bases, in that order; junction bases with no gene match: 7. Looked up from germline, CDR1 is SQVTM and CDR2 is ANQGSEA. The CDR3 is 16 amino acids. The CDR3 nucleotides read TGCAGCGTTTCCGGGACTAGCGAATTCTCCTACAATGAGCAGTTCTTC. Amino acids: CSVSGTSEFSYNEQFF.

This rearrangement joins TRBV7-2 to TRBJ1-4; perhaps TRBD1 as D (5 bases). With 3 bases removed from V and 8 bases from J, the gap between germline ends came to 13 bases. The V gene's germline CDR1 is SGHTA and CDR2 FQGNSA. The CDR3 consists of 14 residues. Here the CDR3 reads CASSFSGGGEKLFF. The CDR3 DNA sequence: TGTGCCAGCAGCTTCTCCGGGGGTGGAGAAAAACTGTTTTTT.

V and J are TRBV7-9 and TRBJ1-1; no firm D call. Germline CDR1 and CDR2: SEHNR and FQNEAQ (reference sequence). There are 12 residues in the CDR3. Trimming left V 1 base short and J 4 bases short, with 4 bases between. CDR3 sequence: CASSLDGTEAFF. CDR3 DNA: TGTGCCAGCAGCTTAGACGGCACTGAAGCTTTCTTT.

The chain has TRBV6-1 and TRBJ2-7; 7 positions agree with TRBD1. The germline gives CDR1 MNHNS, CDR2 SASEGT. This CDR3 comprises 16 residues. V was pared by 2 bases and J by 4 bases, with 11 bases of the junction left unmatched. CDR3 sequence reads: CASSESGNRGRYEQYF. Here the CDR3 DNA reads TGTGCCAGCAGTGAATCGGGGAACAGGGGCCGGTACGAGCAGTACTTC.

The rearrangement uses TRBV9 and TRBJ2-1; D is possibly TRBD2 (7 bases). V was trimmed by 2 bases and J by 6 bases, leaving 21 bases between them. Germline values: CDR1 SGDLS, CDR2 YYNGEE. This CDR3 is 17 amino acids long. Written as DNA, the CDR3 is TGTGCCAGCAGCGTCGATTTACAGGGAGGGGGTTCCAATGAGCAGTTCTTC. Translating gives CASSVDLQGGGSNEQFF.

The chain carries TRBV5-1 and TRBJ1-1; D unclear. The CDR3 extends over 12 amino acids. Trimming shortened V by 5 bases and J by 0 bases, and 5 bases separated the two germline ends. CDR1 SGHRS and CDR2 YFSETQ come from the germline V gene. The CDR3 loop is CASRNMNTEAFF. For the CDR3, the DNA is TGCGCCAGCAGGAATATGAACACTGAAGCTTTCTTT.

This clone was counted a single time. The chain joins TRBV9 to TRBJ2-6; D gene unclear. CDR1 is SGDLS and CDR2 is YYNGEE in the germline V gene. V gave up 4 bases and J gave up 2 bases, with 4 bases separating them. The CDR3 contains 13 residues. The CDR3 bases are TGTGCCAGCAGCCCCACTGGGGCCAACGTCCTGACTTTC. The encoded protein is CASSPTGANVLTF.

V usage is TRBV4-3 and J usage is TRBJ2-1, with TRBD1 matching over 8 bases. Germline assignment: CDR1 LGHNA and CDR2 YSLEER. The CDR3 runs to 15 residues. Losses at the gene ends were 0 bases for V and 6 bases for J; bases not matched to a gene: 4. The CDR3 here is CASSQDRGRANEQFF. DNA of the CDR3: TGCGCCAGCAGCCAAGACAGGGGGCGCGCCAATGAGCAGTTCTTC.

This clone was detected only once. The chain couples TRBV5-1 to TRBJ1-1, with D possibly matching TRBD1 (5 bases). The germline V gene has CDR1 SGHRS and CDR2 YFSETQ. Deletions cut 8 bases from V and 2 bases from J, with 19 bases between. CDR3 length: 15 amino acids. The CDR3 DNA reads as TGCGCCAGTAGCCTAGAAATGGGGCGAAACACTGAAGCTTTCTTT. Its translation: CASSLEMGRNTEAFF.